A selection of T cell receptor beta chains follows, all from one sample in a study of multiple sclerosis patients with progressive multifocal leukoencephalopathy. Assay: immunoSEQ multiplex PCR; the TCRdb copy retains only in-frame clones and omits some. The sample lists 25,000 to 30,000 clones, around 85% occurring once. The sample here was PBMCs, taken from a patient treated with natalizumab. All receptors derive from a woman aged 25-40 years with progressive multifocal leukoencephalopathy. Both conserved end residues are part of each CDR3. The order of the fields is CDR3 DNA, CDR3 protein, V gene, J gene, D gene, clone size. A D gene is named only where the DNA matches it firmly. Not all rows give a size; the values are once, few, many and, for expanded clones, a class.

TGTGCCAGCAGTGAAGAAGGGACAGGGGCCTACGAGCAGTACTTC	CASSEEGTGAYEQYF	TRBV6-1	TRBJ2-7	TRBD1	.
TGTGCCAGCAGCGTAGGGACAGGGAGTAACACTGAAGCTTTCTTT	CASSVGTGSNTEAFF	TRBV9	TRBJ1-1	TRBD1	.
TGCGCCAGCAGCTTGGGACAGGGGCGGTTAACTAATGAAAAACTGTTTTTT	CASSLGQGRLTNEKLFF	TRBV5-1	TRBJ1-4	TRBD1	.
TGTGCCAGCAGCCCGACCAGCGGGGGGGGCACCGGGGAGCTGTTTTTT	CASSPTSGGGTGELFF	TRBV7-9	TRBJ2-2	TRBD2	.
TGCGCCAGCAGCTCCGCCGGAGCGGAAGAGACCCAGTACTTC	CASSSAGAEETQYF	TRBV5-1	TRBJ2-5	.	.
TGTGCCAGCAGCCTGCTACCCGGAGAGCAGTACTTC	CASSLLPGEQYF	TRBV14	TRBJ2-7	.	.
TGCAGTGCTAGGGGAAATACTGAAGCTTTCTTT	CSARGNTEAFF	TRBV20-1	TRBJ1-1	.	.
TGTGCCAGCAGTCCAGGGGCCGCCAAGGTATACGAGCAGTACTTC	CASSPGAAKVYEQYF	TRBV27	TRBJ2-7	.	few
TGTGCCAGTAGTATCAGAAGGCGGAGTAACACCGGGGAGCTGTTTTTT	CASSIRRRSNTGELFF	TRBV19	TRBJ2-2	.	.
TGTGCCAGCGCCCGTAGGCAGAACACTGAAGCTTTCTTT	CASARRQNTEAFF	TRBV5-4	TRBJ1-1	.	.
TGTGCCAGTAGTATGAGTGGCCCTTTGGATGAGCAGTTCTTC	CASSMSGPLDEQFF	TRBV19	TRBJ2-1	.	.
TGTGCCAGCAGCTTAGGTGGGGGTAGAGGGACCCAGTACTTC	CASSLGGGRGTQYF	TRBV11-2	TRBJ2-5	.	.
TGTGCCAGCAGCCAGACTAATACCCCAGATACGCAGTATTTT	CASSQTNTPDTQYF	TRBV7-6	TRBJ2-3	.	.
TGTGCCAGCAGTGAGGGACTAGCGGAGAGCTACGAGCAGTACTTC	CASSEGLAESYEQYF	TRBV2	TRBJ2-7	TRBD2	.
TGTGCCTGGAGTGAAGGGTCATTAAGAGACACCATATATTTT	CAWSEGSLRDTIYF	TRBV30	TRBJ1-3	.	.
TGTGCCAGCAGCCTGACTAGCGGGAGATTCTACAATGAGCAGTTCTTC	CASSLTSGRFYNEQFF	TRBV7-9	TRBJ2-1	TRBD2	.
TGTGCCAGCAGCGCAACAGGGTCTGTTAATGAAAAACTGTTTTTT	CASSATGSVNEKLFF	TRBV2	TRBJ1-4	.	.
TGCGCCAGCAGCCTACGGACTAGCGGGGGGACAGATACGCAGTATTTT	CASSLRTSGGTDTQYF	TRBV5-1	TRBJ2-3	TRBD2	.
TGTGCCTCCTCACGGGCAGACCAAGAGACCCAGTACTTC	CASSRADQETQYF	TRBV19	TRBJ2-5	.	.
TGTGCTAGTGGGTTGACTACCTCCTACGAGCAGTACTTC	CASGLTTSYEQYF	TRBV12-5	TRBJ2-7	.	.
TGTGCCAGCTCACCACAATCCCTACAGGGAGTGAACACTGAAGCTTTCTTT	CASSPQSLQGVNTEAFF	TRBV18	TRBJ1-1	.	.
TGTGCCAACACACAGGGTGACGTTGGAATAGGGGGCTACACCTTC	CANTQGDVGIGGYTF	TRBV7-2	TRBJ1-2	.	.
TGTGCCAGCTTAGAAGCGTACAACACTGAAGCTTTCTTT	CASLEAYNTEAFF	TRBV18	TRBJ1-1	.	.
TGTGCCAGCAGCCCAGTCAATCAGCCCCAGCATTTT	CASSPVNQPQHF	TRBV14	TRBJ1-5	.	.
TGTGCCAGCAGACCAAACAGGGGGGTCGATGAGCAGTTCTTC	CASRPNRGVDEQFF	TRBV5-4	TRBJ2-1	TRBD1	.
TGTGCCAGTAGTAGGGCCTCCCCGGGAAATGAGCAGTTCTTC	CASSRASPGNEQFF	TRBV19	TRBJ2-1	.	.
TGTGCCAGCAGCTTAGTCGGCGCCTTAGGTGAGCAGTTCTTC	CASSLVGALGEQFF	TRBV7-2	TRBJ2-1	.	.
TGTGCCAGCAGCTTGGAAAGCGGGGGGGCCAACAAGCAGTTCTTC	CASSLESGGANKQFF	TRBV2	TRBJ2-1	TRBD2	.
TGTGCCAGTAGTATGGGTCTAGCGGGGCTCCAGTACTTC	CASSMGLAGLQYF	TRBV19	TRBJ2-7	TRBD2	.
TGTGCCAGCAGACGACAACAGTACAATGAGCAGTTCTTC	CASRRQQYNEQFF	TRBV6-6	TRBJ2-1	.	.
TGTGCCAACAGCAGGGCCCCCAACTATGGCTACACCTTC	CANSRAPNYGYTF	TRBV6-1	TRBJ1-2	.	.